This T cell receptor beta chain was documented in a study of response to subunit inactivated influenza vaccine. Notes on the study in general: New T cells are recruited in small numbers by each seasonal influenza vaccination, according to the authors' suggestion.

V gave up 5 bases and J gave up 0 bases, with 9 bases separating them. CDR3 length equals 14 residues. To note about this clonotype: The antigen remains unidentified.

One entry per CDR3 protein results from TCRdb running MiXCR on the RT-PCR reads. The table shows hundreds of thousands of distinct CDR3 sequences, with about 14% occurring only once. The specimen was PBMCs from blood, collected 14 days before vaccination. The TCR comes from a man aged 45-60 years who received an inactivated influenza vaccine. V usage is TRBV12-3 or TRBV12-4 and J usage is TRBJ2-3; D is possibly TRBD2 (5 bases). CDR3 nucleotides: TGTGCCAGCAGTACACGGAGGAGCACAGATACGCAGTATTTT. Translation: CASSTRRSTDTQYF.